The 21 T cell receptor beta chains in this list originate from one sample, sequenced in a study of molecular identifiers for immune sequencing clone quantification. MiXCR, applied by TCRdb to the PCR reads, yields one record per CDR3 protein. The sample records 100,000 or so distinct CDR3 sequences, 35% to 40% being singletons. Material: naive CD8+ T cells from blood, with Jurkat cell RNA spiked in. This sample's subset: FACS-sorted CD8+CD4-CCR7+CD45RA+ naive T cells. The receptors come from a human donor in good health. Some libraries in this study had Jurkat cell RNA spiked in.

The sample holds one count of this clonotype. The rearrangement uses TRBV3-1 and TRBJ2-3, with a weak D call TRBD2 (6 bases). V lost 4 bases and J 6 bases, leaving 23 bases between the germline ends. The CDR3 loop spans 17 amino acids. Germline V gene lookup returns CDR1 LGHDT and CDR2 YNNKEL (reference sequence). CDR3 coding DNA: TGTGCCAGCAGCCTAGATCCCCCGGGACTGTATTTGGATACGCAGTATTTT. Translated: CASSLDPPGLYLDTQYF.

This clonotype has just a few counts. This may be a read error: a much more frequent sequence differs by one nucleotide. V and J are TRBV12-3 or TRBV12-4 and TRBJ2-3; D is uncertain. Trimming took off 11 bases at V and 12 bases at J, with 15 bases between the two ends. This CDR3 spans 10 amino acids. CDR3 sequence (DNA): TGTGCCCGCAACCCCGGATTTCAGTATTTT. Its protein is CARNPGFQYF.

In its sample, this clonotype was seen many times. DNA of the CDR3: TGTGCCAGCAGCACTGGACTAGCGGGCCTAGCCAAAAACATTCAGTACTTC. This encodes CASSTGLAGLAKNIQYF. The rearrangement joins TRBV5-6 to TRBJ2-4; 11 bases line up with TRBD2. Unmatched junction bases numbered 6, after V lost 4 bases and J lost 0 bases. Germline CDR1 SGHDT, CDR2 YYEEEE. The CDR3 has 17 residues.

Comment on this clonotype: It may be a read error: a sequence one base away is much more abundant. This chain links TRBV11-2 with TRBJ2-6, with 12 bases fitting TRBD1. Per the germline V gene, CDR1 is SGHAT and CDR2 is FQNNGV. The CDR3 totals 18 residues. Here the CDR3 DNA reads TGTGCCAGCAGCTTGCTCGGGACAGGGGGCTCTGGGGCCACCGTCCTGACTTTC. As protein: CASSLLGTGGSGATVLTF.

For this clonotype: A much larger clone is a single base away; this may be a read error. No conserved phenylalanine or tryptophan ends this CDR3, so it is likely a read error. This rearrangement joins TRBV29-1 to TRBJ1-1; D is unclear. Germline values: CDR1 SQVTM, CDR2 ANQGSEA. With 4 bases removed from V and 0 bases from J, the gap between germline ends came to 9 bases. The CDR3 loop spans 13 amino acids. The CDR3 coding sequence is TGCAGCGTTGGCTTTCAGCTGAACACTGAAGCTTTCCTT. Translation gives CSVGFQLNTEAFL.

Concerning this clonotype itself: Given a much more abundant clone one base away, this may be a read error. The rearrangement links TRBV28 to TRBJ2-3; D gene ambiguous. V was pared by 10 bases and J by 10 bases, with 15 bases between. Germline V lookup: CDR1 MDHEN, CDR2 SYDVKM. The CDR3 loop spans 11 amino acids. In DNA form, the CDR3 reads TGTGCCACCATTGATTTGGATTCGCAGTATTTT. It specifies CATIDLDSQYF.

Ten or more counts support this clonotype. The chain combines TRBV20-1 with TRBJ1-5, with D unclear. The CDR3 consists of 14 residues. The germline V gene has CDR1 DFQATT and CDR2 SNEGSKA (reference sequence). V lost 0 bases and J 0 bases, leaving 6 bases between the germline ends. For the CDR3, the DNA is TGCAGTGCTAGAGAGGTGTATAGCAATCAGCCCCAGCATTTT. Protein product: CSAREVYSNQPQHF.

This clonotype was found many times. The gene calls are TRBV4-1 and TRBJ2-2; 10 positions match TRBD2. The germline V gene encodes CDR1 MGHRA and CDR2 YSYEKL. V lost 6 bases and J lost 5; bases outside the gene matches: 6. The CDR3 is made up of 15 amino acids. CDR3 nucleotides: TGCGCCAGCAGTCTGAGCGGGAGGGCGACCGGGGAGCTGTTTTTT. This translates into CASSLSGRATGELFF.

The gene calls are TRBV6-6 and TRBJ2-3; D gene unclear. V lost 5 bases and J lost 0, with 3 bases in between. The CDR3 is 12 amino acids. Germline values: CDR1 MNHNY, CDR2 SVGAGI (reference sequence). Here the CDR3 DNA reads TGTGCCAGCAGTAGAAGCACAGATACGCAGTATTTT. Encoded protein: CASSRSTDTQYF.

Points on this clonotype: This may be a read error, as it is one base from a much larger clone. This chain uses TRBV15 with TRBJ1-5, with D perhaps matching TRBD1 (6 bases). The CDR3 contains 16 residues. CDR1 LNHNV and CDR2 YYDKDF come from the germline V gene (reference sequence). Trimming removed 8 bases at V and 0 bases at J, with 17 bases between. The CDR3 sequence is CATCPEGGASNQPQHF. CDR3 nucleotides: TGTGCCACCTGCCCCGAAGGGGGGGCTAGCAATCAGCCCCAGCATTTT.

This clonotype was seen a few times. The chain has TRBV28 and TRBJ2-1; D ambiguous. V was pared by 3 bases and J by 2 bases, with 8 bases between. Germline V CDR1 and CDR2: MDHEN, SYDVKM. The CDR3 length is 14 residues. CDR3 residues: CASSFGLAYNEQFF. CDR3 bases: TGTGCCAGCAGTTTTGGGCTAGCCTACAATGAGCAGTTCTTC.

In its sample, this clonotype was seen a few times. The CDR3 spells CASSVQGFYNEQFF. The CDR3 DNA reads as TGTGCCAGCAGTGTACAGGGGTTCTACAATGAGCAGTTCTTC. V is TRBV6-2 or TRBV6-3 and J is TRBJ2-1; 7 nucleotides match TRBD1. CDR3 length: 14 amino acids. The trim removed 5 bases at V and 3 bases at J, leaving 4 bases unmatched. Germline V gene data show CDR1 as MNHEY and CDR2 as SVGEGT.

The chain links TRBV9 to TRBJ2-5; TRBD1 agrees at 9 bases. CDR1 is SGDLS, CDR2 YYNGEE, per germline. The V and J ends lost 4 bases and 4 bases, in that order; junction bases with no gene match: 5. This CDR3 comprises 14 residues. CDR3 nucleotides: TGTGCCAGCAGCCCTACAGGGGGCGGAGAGACCCAGTACTTC. Protein product: CASSPTGGGETQYF.

Concerning this clonotype itself: A read error is possible here, since a much larger clone lies one base away. This rearrangement joins TRBV7-6 to TRBJ1-5; D is undetermined. Germline CDR1 SGHVS, CDR2 FNYEAQ. This CDR3 is 14 amino acids long. In nucleotides, the CDR3 is TGTACCAGCAGCCATGGGGATGGCAATCAGCCCCAGCATTTT. This codes for CTSSHGDGNQPQHF. The full variable domain, completed using reference TRBV7-6 and TRBJ1-5, is GAGVSQSPRYKVTKRGQDVALRCDPISGHVSLYWYRQALGQGPEFLTYFNYEAQQDKSGLPNDRFSAERPEGSISTLTIQRTEQRDSAMYRCTSSHGDGNQPQHFGDGTRLSIL.

The chain joins TRBV6-5 to TRBJ2-4; D gene ambiguous. Germline V gives CDR1 MNHEY, CDR2 SVGAGI. This CDR3 spans 14 amino acids. V lost 0 bases to trimming and J lost 0 bases, with 3 bases between them. Here the CDR3 DNA reads TGTGCCAGCAGTTACTCGATAGCCAAAAACATTCAGTACTTC. Translating gives CASSYSIAKNIQYF.

CDR3 residues: CASSKAQQGPYEQYF. Here the CDR3 DNA reads TGTGCCAGCAGCAAAGCACAGCAAGGTCCCTACGAGCAGTACTTC. V and J are TRBV21-1 and TRBJ2-7. TRBV21-1 represents a pseudogene. The CDR3 sequence is 15 residues long.

This clonotype was counted only a few times. This chain uses TRBV13 with TRBJ1-1; no reliable D call. V was cut by 2 bases and J by 8 bases, with 6 bases left in between. The germline V gene has CDR1 PRHDT and CDR2 FYEKMQ (reference sequence). CDR3 length equals 11 residues. CDR3 region: CASSLRAEAFF. DNA of the CDR3: TGTGCCAGCAGCTTAAGGGCCGAAGCTTTCTTT.

This clonotype occurred a few times. The V gene is TRBV28, the J gene TRBJ2-1; tentative D call: TRBD2 (6 bases). The CDR3 totals 12 residues. V dropped 5 bases and J dropped 10 bases, with 12 bases sitting between them. The germline gives CDR1 MDHEN, CDR2 SYDVKM. The CDR3 DNA sequence: TGTGCCAGCAGTGCGGGACTCCACGAGCAGTTCTTC. This gives the protein CASSAGLHEQFF.

The CDR3 coding sequence is TGTGCCAGCAGTTTTTTGGCCGGGAGGGCCTCTGGGGCCAACGTCCTGACTTTC. Protein: CASSFLAGRASGANVLTF. The chain links TRBV27 to TRBJ2-6; 8 positions agree with TRBD2. CDR3 size: 18 residues. Germline values: CDR1 MNHEY, CDR2 SMNVEV (reference sequence). V lost 3 bases, J lost 0 bases, and 7 bases stayed unmatched.

Remarks on this clonotype: Since a much larger clone is just one base distant, this may be a read error. The conserved phenylalanine or tryptophan normally closing the CDR3 is absent here, so this likely arose from a read error. V and J are TRBV7-2 and TRBJ2-5, with TRBD1 identical over 8 bases. The CDR3 runs to 14 residues. V was pared by 0 bases and J by 3 bases, with 0 bases of the junction left unmatched. Germline CDR1 SGHTA, CDR2 FQGNSA. The CDR3: CASSLADREETQYS. The CDR3 DNA is TGTGCCAGCAGCTTAGCGGACAGGGAAGAGACCCAGTACTCC.

Remarks on this clonotype: A much larger clone differs by one base, so this may be a read error. This CDR3 is missing its conserved last phenylalanine or tryptophan, likely due to a read error. The chain combines TRBV7-9 with TRBJ2-2; D is uncertain. The CDR3 totals 13 residues. CDR1 is SEHNR, CDR2 FQNEAQ, per germline (reference sequence). The V gene lost 1 base and the J gene lost 2 bases, with 2 bases spanning the gap. The CDR3, as DNA: TGTGCCAGCAGCTTAGACAACACCGGGGAGCTGTTTTCT. This sequence encodes CASSLDNTGELFS.